Listed here are 25 T cell receptor beta chains from one sample, sequenced in a study of blood T cell repertoires in COVID-19. This table comes from immunoSEQ multiplex PCR, and its TCRdb copy is limited to in-frame clones, with some not included. The sample shows a few hundred thousand clones, about 86% of them seen only once. Input material: peripheral blood. The receptor set was obtained from a woman aged 25 to 39 who had recovered from COVID-19.

The chain is built from TRBV6-1 and TRBJ2-3; TRBD2 matches at 11 bases. From germline, CDR1 is MNHNS and CDR2 SASEGT. The CDR3 runs to 18 residues. With V trimmed by 3 bases and J by 2 bases, 10 bases remained unmatched. The CDR3 bases are TGTGCCAGCAGTGACCGGACTAGCGGGCGTCCCCCCACAGATACGCAGTATTTT. Protein product: CASSDRTSGRPPTDTQYF.

V and J are TRBV24-1 and TRBJ2-3, with 7 bases identical to TRBD2. After removal of 3 bases from V and 4 bases from J, the junction contained 9 bases not matched to a gene. The CDR3 runs 16 residues. In germline, CDR1 is KGHDR, CDR2 SFDVKD. The CDR3 loop is CATSDQAGTNADTQYF. In nucleotides, the CDR3 is TGTGCCACCAGTGATCAGGCCGGGACTAATGCAGATACGCAGTATTTT.

The rearrangement joins TRBV6-2 or TRBV6-3 to TRBJ2-3; possible D gene TRBD1, 5 bases. The V end was cut by 2 bases, the J end by 2 bases, with 11 bases between. This CDR3 contains 15 residues. From germline, CDR1 is MNHEY and CDR2 SVGEGT. CDR3 DNA: TGTGCCAGCAGTTACCCAGGGCTTTTCACAGATACGCAGTATTTT. Its protein is CASSYPGLFTDTQYF.

The chain joins TRBV18 to TRBJ2-2; 7 positions match TRBD1. The CDR3 is made up of 14 amino acids. The germline gives CDR1 KGHSH, CDR2 LQKENI. V lost 2 bases, J lost 6 bases, and 3 bases stayed unmatched. The CDR3 region has the DNA TGTGCCAGCTCACCAGACAGGGCAGCCGGGGAGCTGTTTTTT. It specifies CASSPDRAAGELFF.

The gene calls are TRBV5-5 and TRBJ2-1, with D tentatively TRBD2 (7 bases). The V gene's germline CDR1 is SGHKS and CDR2 YYEKEE (reference sequence). There are 19 residues in the CDR3. Trimming stripped 0 bases from V and 4 bases from J, with 23 bases between. CDR3 sequence (DNA): TGTGCCAGCAGCTTGGCCTGGGCTCTGAGAAGGGGGGGTTACAATGAGCAGTTCTTC. It codes for CASSLAWALRRGGYNEQFF.

The gene calls are TRBV9 and TRBJ1-1, with 7 bases matching TRBD1. The CDR3 has 14 amino acids. V was clipped by 3 bases and J by 6 bases; unmatched bases: 8. Germline V gene lookup returns CDR1 SGDLS and CDR2 YYNGEE. The CDR3 DNA sequence: TGTGCCAGCAGCGCCGACAGGGTGGGGTCTGAAGCTTTCTTT. Protein: CASSADRVGSEAFF.

V is TRBV5-1 and J is TRBJ1-5; D might be TRBD1 (6 bases). CDR1 is SGHRS, CDR2 YFSETQ, per germline. The CDR3 extends over 16 amino acids. V was clipped by 0 bases and J by 7 bases, with 17 bases between them. The CDR3 here is CASSLGPGGGSQPQHF. CDR3 in DNA: TGCGCCAGCAGCTTGGGCCCCGGGGGGGGCTCCCAGCCCCAGCATTTT.

The chain couples TRBV11-1 to TRBJ2-5; 7 bases map to TRBD2. V dropped 0 bases and J dropped 5; count of bases not matched to a gene: 9. This CDR3 has 16 residues. Germline V lookup: CDR1 SGHAT, CDR2 FQDESV (reference sequence). The chain's CDR3 is CASSLAGGRARETQYF. DNA of the CDR3: TGTGCCAGCAGCTTAGCAGGCGGGAGAGCCCGGGAGACCCAGTACTTC.

The chain carries TRBV19 and TRBJ1-2; unclear D gene. The V gene's germline CDR1 is LNHDA and CDR2 SQIVND (reference sequence). V gave up 5 bases and J gave up 6 bases, with 19 bases separating them. The CDR3 sequence is 15 residues long. CDR3 loop: CASSHFDKAHDGYTF. For the CDR3, the DNA is TGTGCCAGTAGTCACTTCGACAAGGCCCACGATGGCTACACCTTC. Full variable domain (outside the CDR3, taken from reference TRBV19 and TRBJ1-2): DGGITQSPKYLFRKEGQNVTLSCEQNLNHDAMYWYRQDPGQGLRLIYYSQIVNDFQKGDIAEGYSVSREKKESFPLTVTSAQKNPTAFYLCASSHFDKAHDGYTFGSGTRLTVV.

This chain links TRBV9 with TRBJ2-3; perhaps TRBD2 as D (6 bases). The CDR3 has 16 residues. CDR1 is SGDLS and CDR2 is YYNGEE in the germline V gene. Trimming shortened V by 3 bases and J by 1 base, and 15 bases separated the two germline ends. This chain's CDR3 is CASSATGRGGTDTQYF. The CDR3 coding sequence is TGTGCCAGCAGCGCAACCGGGCGGGGAGGCACAGATACGCAGTATTTT.

The J gene is TRBJ1-5, the V gene TRBV27; weak D call: TRBD1 (5 bases). Germline CDR1 MNHEY, CDR2 SMNVEV (reference sequence). This CDR3 has 15 amino acids. The V end was cut by 5 bases, the J end by 1 base, with 12 bases between. Here the CDR3 DNA reads TGTGCCAGCAGTCCTCTCCAGGGAAGCAATCAGCCCCAGCATTTT. This codes for CASSPLQGSNQPQHF.

This sequence joins TRBV25-1 and TRBJ2-3, with D possibly TRBD2 on 6 matching bases. The germline gives CDR1 MGHDK, CDR2 SYGVNS. Trimming left V 4 bases short and J 6 bases short, with 14 bases between. The CDR3 spans 14 residues. CDR3 in DNA: TGTGCCAGCAGTGGAACCCAGCGGGTTGATACGCAGTATTTT. It codes for CASSGTQRVDTQYF. Filled out from reference TRBV25-1 and TRBJ2-3, the complete variable domain reads EADIYQTPRYLVIGTGKKITLECSQTMGHDKMYWYQQDPGMELHLIHYSYGVNSTEKGDLSSESTVSRIRTEHFPLTLESARPSHTSQYLCASSGTQRVDTQYFGPGTRLTVL.

This clone came up a few times. The chain links TRBV3-1 (or the pseudogene TRBV3-2) to TRBJ1-6; 7 positions agree with TRBD1. CDR3 length: 17 amino acids. Germline V CDR1 and CDR2: LGHDT, YNNKEL (reference sequence). V lost 4 bases and J lost 3; bases outside the gene matches: 9. CDR3 in amino acids: CASSLQGPLIYNSPLHF. In DNA form, the CDR3 reads TGTGCCAGCAGCCTACAGGGGCCTCTTATCTATAATTCACCCCTCCACTTT.

The V and J genes are TRBV25-1 and TRBJ2-1; a possible D gene is TRBD1 (5 bases). With 5 bases removed from V and 9 bases from J, the gap between germline ends came to 11 bases. The CDR3 is made up of 12 amino acids. CDR1 and CDR2 (germline): MGHDK, SYGVNS. CDR3 coding DNA: TGTGCCAGCAGTCTAGGGGTGATTGAGCAGTTCTTC. Its protein product is CASSLGVIEQFF.

This clone has ten or more counts. V gene TRBV2 combines with J gene TRBJ1-1; D not certain. V shed 6 bases and J shed 4 bases, with 21 bases lying between them. This CDR3 has 16 amino acids. Germline loops: CDR1 SNHLY, CDR2 FYNNEI. The CDR3 DNA reads as TGTGCCAGCAGAGCTAACCGGGCAGCGGGGTCCACTGAAGCTTTCTTT. Translating gives CASRANRAAGSTEAFF.

This chain uses TRBV5-5 with TRBJ2-1, with D tentatively TRBD2 (5 bases). V lost 0 bases and J lost 9, with 10 bases in between. Germline loops: CDR1 SGHKS, CDR2 YYEKEE (reference sequence). CDR3 length equals 13 residues. CDR3 loop: CASSLGLAREQFF. CDR3 sequence (DNA): TGTGCCAGCAGCTTGGGGCTAGCTCGTGAGCAGTTCTTC.

J is TRBJ1-5 and V is TRBV6-5; D is unresolved. The CDR3 spans 13 residues. V was clipped by 2 bases and J by 4 bases, with 6 bases between them. Germline assignment: CDR1 MNHEY and CDR2 SVGAGI. The DNA of the CDR3 is TGTGCCAGCAGTTACACGCGTAATCAGCCCCAGCATTTT. It codes for CASSYTRNQPQHF.

V and J are TRBV9 and TRBJ2-5; 7 bases match TRBD2. CDR1 and CDR2 from the germline V gene are SGDLS and YYNGEE. The trim removed 3 bases at V and 7 bases at J, leaving 15 bases unmatched. This CDR3 is 16 amino acids long. In DNA form, the CDR3 reads TGTGCCAGCAGCGCCCAAATGGGGGGGATGCCGGTGACCCAGTACTTC. It specifies CASSAQMGGMPVTQYF.

This rearrangement joins TRBV6-5 to TRBJ1-3; D ambiguous. V was shortened by 11 bases and J by 0 bases, with 11 bases between the two germline ends. This CDR3 spans 13 amino acids. CDR1 and CDR2 from the germline V gene are MNHEY and SVGAGI. As DNA, the CDR3 is TGTGCCGTGCGCCCCGGCTCTGGAAACACCATATATTTT. This codes for CAVRPGSGNTIYF.

CDR3 sequence: CASDGRGSSYNEQFF. The CDR3 nucleotides are TGTGCCAGTGACGGCCGGGGGAGCTCCTACAATGAGCAGTTCTTC. The chain links TRBV19 to TRBJ2-1, with D maybe TRBD2 (6 bases). V lost 8 bases to trimming and J lost 0 bases, with 14 bases between them. This CDR3 has 15 amino acids. Germline V gene lookup returns CDR1 LNHDA and CDR2 SQIVND (reference sequence).

This chain connects TRBV13 to TRBJ2-1, with a tentative D call TRBD2 (6 bases). This CDR3 spans 16 amino acids. Germline values: CDR1 PRHDT, CDR2 FYEKMQ (reference sequence). The V end was cut by 1 base, the J end by 2 bases, with 12 bases between. CDR3 in DNA: TGTGCCAGCAGCTTAGCGGGAGATGTTGCCTACAATGAGCAGTTCTTC. Protein sequence: CASSLAGDVAYNEQFF. The variable domain in full, with the rest retrieved from reference TRBV13 and TRBJ2-1, is AAGVIQSPRHLIKEKRETATLKCYPIPRHDTVYWYQQGPGQDPQFLISFYEKMQSDKGSIPDRFSAQQFSDYHSELNMSSLELGDSALYFCASSLAGDVAYNEQFFGPGTRLTVL.

This clone occurred a few times. The J gene is TRBJ2-4, the V gene TRBV29-1; D uncertain. The germline V gene has CDR1 SQVTM and CDR2 ANQGSEA. The CDR3 spans 16 residues. V shed 3 bases and J shed 2 bases, with 17 bases lying between them. The CDR3 loop reads CSVDSLQDLTKNIQYF. CDR3 coding DNA: TGCAGCGTTGACTCGCTTCAGGATCTAACCAAAAACATTCAGTACTTC.

The V call is TRBV3-1 (or the pseudogene TRBV3-2), the J call TRBJ1-6; D perhaps matches TRBD1 (5 bases). The CDR3 contains 16 residues. With 0 bases removed from V and 9 bases from J, the gap between germline ends came to 15 bases. Germline-derived CDR1 and CDR2 are LGHDT and YNNKEL (reference sequence). The CDR3: CASSQEDRTYGSPLHF. Written as DNA, the CDR3 is TGTGCCAGCAGCCAAGAAGACAGAACCTATGGTTCACCCCTCCACTTT.

CDR3 DNA: TGTGCCAGCTCACCTCGCGGGGGCCTTCGACCCCAAGAGACCCAGTACTTC. It encodes CASSPRGGLRPQETQYF. The chain carries TRBV18 and TRBJ2-5; D perhaps matches TRBD2 (7 bases). This CDR3 spans 17 amino acids. Germline V lookup: CDR1 KGHSH, CDR2 LQKENI. Trimming left V 3 bases short and J 1 base short, with 18 bases between.

The chain couples TRBV6-5 to TRBJ2-7; unclear D gene. With 8 bases removed from V and 3 bases from J, the gap between germline ends came to 8 bases. The CDR3 contains 11 residues. CDR1 is MNHEY, CDR2 SVGAGI, per germline. CDR3 DNA sequence: TGTGCCAGCTCAATGAGCTACGAGCAGTACTTC. Its protein is CASSMSYEQYF.